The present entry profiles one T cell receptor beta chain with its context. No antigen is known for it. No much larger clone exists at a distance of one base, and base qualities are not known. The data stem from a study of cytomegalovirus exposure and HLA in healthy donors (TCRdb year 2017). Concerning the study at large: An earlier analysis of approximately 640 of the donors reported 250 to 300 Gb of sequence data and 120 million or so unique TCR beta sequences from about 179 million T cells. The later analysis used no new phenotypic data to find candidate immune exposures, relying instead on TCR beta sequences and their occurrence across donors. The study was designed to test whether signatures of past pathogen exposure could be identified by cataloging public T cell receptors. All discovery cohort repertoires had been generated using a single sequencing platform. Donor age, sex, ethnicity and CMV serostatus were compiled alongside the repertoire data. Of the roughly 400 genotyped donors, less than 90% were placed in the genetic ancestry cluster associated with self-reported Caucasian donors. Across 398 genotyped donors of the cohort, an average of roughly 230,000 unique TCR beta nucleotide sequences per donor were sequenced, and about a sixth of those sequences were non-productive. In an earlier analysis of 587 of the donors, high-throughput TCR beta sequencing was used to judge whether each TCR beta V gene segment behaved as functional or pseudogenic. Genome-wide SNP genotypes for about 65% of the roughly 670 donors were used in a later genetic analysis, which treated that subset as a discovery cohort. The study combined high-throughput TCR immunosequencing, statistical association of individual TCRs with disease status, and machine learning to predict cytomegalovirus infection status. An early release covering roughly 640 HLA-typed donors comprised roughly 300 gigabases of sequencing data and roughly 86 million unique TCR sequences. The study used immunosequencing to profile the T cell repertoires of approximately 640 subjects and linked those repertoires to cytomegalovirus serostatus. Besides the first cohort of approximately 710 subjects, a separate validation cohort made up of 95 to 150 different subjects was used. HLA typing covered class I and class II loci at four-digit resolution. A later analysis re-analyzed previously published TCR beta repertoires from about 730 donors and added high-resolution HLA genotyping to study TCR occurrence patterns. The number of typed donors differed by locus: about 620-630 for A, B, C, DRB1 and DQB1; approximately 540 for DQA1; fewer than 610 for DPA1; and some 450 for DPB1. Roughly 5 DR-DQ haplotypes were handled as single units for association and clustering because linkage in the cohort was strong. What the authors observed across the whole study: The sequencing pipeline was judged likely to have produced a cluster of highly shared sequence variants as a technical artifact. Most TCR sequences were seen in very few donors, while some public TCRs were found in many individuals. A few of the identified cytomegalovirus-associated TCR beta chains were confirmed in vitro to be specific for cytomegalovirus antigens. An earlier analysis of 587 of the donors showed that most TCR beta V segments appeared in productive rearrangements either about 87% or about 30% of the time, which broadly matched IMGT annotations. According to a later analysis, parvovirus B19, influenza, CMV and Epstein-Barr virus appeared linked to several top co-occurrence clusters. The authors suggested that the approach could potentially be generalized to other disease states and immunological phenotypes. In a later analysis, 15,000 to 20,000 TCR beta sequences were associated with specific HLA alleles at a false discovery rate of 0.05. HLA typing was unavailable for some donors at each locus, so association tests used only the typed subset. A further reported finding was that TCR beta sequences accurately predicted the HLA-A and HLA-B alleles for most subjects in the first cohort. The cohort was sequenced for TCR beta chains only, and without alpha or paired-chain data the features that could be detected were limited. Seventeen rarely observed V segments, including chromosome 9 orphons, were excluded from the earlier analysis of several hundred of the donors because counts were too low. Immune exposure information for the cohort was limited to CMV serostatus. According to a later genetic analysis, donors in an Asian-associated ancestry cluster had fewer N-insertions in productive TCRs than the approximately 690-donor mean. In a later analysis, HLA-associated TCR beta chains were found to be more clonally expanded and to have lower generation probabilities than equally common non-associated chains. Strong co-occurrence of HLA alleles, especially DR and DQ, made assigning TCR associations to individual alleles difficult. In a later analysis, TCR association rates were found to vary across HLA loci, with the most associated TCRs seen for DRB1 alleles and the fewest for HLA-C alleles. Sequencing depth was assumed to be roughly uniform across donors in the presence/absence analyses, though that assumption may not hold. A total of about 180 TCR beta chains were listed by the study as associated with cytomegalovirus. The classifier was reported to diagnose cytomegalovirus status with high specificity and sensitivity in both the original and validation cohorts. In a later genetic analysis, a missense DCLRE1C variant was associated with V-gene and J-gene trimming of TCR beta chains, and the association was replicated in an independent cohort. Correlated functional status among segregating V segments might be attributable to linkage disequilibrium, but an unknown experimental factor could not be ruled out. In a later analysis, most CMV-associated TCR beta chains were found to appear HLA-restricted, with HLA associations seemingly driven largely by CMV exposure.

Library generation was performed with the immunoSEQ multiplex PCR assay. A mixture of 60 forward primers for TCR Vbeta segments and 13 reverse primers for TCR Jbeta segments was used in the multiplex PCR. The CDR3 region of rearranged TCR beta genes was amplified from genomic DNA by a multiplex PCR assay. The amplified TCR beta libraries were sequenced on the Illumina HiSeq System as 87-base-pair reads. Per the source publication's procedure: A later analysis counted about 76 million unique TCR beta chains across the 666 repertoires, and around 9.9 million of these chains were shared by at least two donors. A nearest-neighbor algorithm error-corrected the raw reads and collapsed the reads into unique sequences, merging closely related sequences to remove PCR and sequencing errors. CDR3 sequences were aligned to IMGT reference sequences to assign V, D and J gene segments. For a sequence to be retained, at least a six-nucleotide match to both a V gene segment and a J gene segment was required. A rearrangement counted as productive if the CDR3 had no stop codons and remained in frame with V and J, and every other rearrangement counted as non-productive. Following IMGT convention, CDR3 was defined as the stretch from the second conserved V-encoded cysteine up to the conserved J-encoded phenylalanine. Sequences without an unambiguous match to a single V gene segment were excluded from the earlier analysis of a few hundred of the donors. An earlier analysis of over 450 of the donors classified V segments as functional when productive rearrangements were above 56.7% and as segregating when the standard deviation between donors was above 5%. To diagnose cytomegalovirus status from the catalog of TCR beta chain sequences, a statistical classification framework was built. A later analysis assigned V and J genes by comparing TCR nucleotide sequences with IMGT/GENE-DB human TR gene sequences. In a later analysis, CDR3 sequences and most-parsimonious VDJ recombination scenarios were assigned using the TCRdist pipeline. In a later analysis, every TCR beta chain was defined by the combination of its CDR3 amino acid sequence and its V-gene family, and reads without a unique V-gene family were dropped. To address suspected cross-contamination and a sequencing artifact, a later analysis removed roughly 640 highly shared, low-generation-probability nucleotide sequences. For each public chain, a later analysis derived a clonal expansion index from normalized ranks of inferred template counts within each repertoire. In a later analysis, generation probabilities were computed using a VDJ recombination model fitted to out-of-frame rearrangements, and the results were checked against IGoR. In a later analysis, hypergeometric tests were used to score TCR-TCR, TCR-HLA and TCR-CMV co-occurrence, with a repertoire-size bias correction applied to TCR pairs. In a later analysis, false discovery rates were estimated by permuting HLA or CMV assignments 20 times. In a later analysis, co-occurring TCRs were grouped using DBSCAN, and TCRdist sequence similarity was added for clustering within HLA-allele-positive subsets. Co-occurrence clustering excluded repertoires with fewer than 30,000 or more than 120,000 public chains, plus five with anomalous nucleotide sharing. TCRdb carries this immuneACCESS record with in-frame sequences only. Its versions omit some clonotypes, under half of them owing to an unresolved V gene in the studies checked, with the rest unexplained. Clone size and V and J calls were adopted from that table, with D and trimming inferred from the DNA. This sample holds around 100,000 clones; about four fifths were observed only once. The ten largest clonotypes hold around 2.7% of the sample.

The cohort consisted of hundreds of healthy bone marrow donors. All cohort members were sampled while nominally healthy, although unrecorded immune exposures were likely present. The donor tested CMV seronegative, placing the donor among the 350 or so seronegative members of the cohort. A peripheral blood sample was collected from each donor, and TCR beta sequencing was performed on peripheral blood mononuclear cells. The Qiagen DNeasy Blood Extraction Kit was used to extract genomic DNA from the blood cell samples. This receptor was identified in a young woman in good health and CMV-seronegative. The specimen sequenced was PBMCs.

The nucleotide sequence reads as follows: TGTGCCAGCAGCGTAGGAGGCAGGGCTGACACTGAAGCTTTCTTT. Its protein reads: CASSVGGRADTEAFF. The sequence is built from TRBV9 and TRBJ1-1, with TRBD1 perhaps the D gene, on 5 matching bases. The CDR3, from cysteine to phenylalanine, totals 15 residues. This entry keeps only the CDR3 DNA: 45 bases, framed from base 1. Via the germline V gene, CDR1 is SGDLS and CDR2 YYNGEE. Trimming at the junction amounts to 0 bases on V and 3 bases on J, and the germline ends lie 12 bases apart.